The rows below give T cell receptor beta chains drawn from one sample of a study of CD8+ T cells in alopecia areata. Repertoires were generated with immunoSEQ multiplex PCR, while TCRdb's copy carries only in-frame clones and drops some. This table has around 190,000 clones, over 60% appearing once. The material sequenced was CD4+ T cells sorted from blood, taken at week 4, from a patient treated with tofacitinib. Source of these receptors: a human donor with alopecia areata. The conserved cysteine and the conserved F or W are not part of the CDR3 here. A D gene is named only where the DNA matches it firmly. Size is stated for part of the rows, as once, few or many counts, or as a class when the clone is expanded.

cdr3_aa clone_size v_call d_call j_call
AWSGRARFGSGYT . TRBV30 . TRBJ1-2
ASSQVGGPRQPQH . TRBV4-2 . TRBJ1-5
ASSLVGDGYT . TRBV5-6 . TRBJ1-2
ASSPIISSGANVLT . TRBV18 . TRBJ2-6
ASTSGQRGKQY . TRBV2 TRBD2 TRBJ2-7
ASREESEQY few TRBV5-1 . TRBJ2-7
ASERSRVGYT . TRBV6-1 . TRBJ1-2
ASSSQRQSSGANVLT few TRBV19 . TRBJ2-6
ASASSMNTEAF few TRBV7-9 . TRBJ1-1
ASSIPGLPSYEQY . TRBV4-2 . TRBJ2-7
ASSLNINSYEQY . TRBV7-9 . TRBJ2-7
SVLLGTGGYGYT . TRBV29-1 TRBD1 TRBJ1-2
ASSFQETQY few TRBV7-9 . TRBJ2-5
ASSKGQPYEQY . TRBV2 . TRBJ2-7
SALARGKTKNIQY few TRBV29-1 . TRBJ2-4
SVGEDEQY few TRBV29-1 . TRBJ2-7
ASSFLGGTTDTQY many TRBV11-2 . TRBJ2-3
ASSFSQGGEQY . TRBV6-6 . TRBJ2-7